The 30 T cell receptor beta chains below all came from one sample that was sequenced in a study of graft-versus-host responses after intestinal transplantation listed by TCRdb under 2021. Taken with the paper, the label for time point translates to: cells obtained before transplantation from donor or recipient. No antigen is known for these receptors. The method behind the library was the immunoSEQ multiplex PCR assay. TCRdb took this table from immuneACCESS and kept in-frame rearrangements with V and J called. Such tables lack part of the clones; where checked against another copy, unresolved V genes explain under half of the gap, and the rest is unexplained. The sample profile shows 65,000 to 100,000 clones; about nine tenths of them were found once. Around 0.38% of the sample rests with the top ten. Material: unstimulated CD8+ T cells sorted from spleen or lymph node cells, obtained before transplant. These receptor sequences come from a human donor who was the organ donor for an intestinal transplant.

The chain links TRBV19 to TRBJ1-1; 9 nucleotides agree with TRBD1. Trimming took 6 bases from V and 5 from J; bases not matched to a gene: 7. The CDR3 extends over 14 amino acids. In germline, CDR1 is LNHDA, CDR2 SQIVND (reference sequence). The CDR3: CASSPQGARTEAFF. CDR3 nucleotides: TGTGCCAGTAGCCCACAGGGGGCTCGAACTGAAGCTTTCTTT.

V is TRBV29-1 and J is TRBJ2-2; possible D gene TRBD2, 6 bases. V lost 7 bases and J lost 4, with 19 bases in between. Germline V gives CDR1 SQVTM, CDR2 ANQGSEA. The CDR3 consists of 15 residues. The CDR3 bases are TGCAGCGGAACCTCAGGGAACGGGGGCACCGGGGAGCTGTTTTTT. Translation gives CSGTSGNGGTGELFF.

The CDR3 DNA is TGTGCCTGGAGTAATCTAGGCTATGAGCAGTTCTTC. Encoded protein: CAWSNLGYEQFF. The V gene is TRBV30, the J gene TRBJ2-1; D is unresolved. Germline V gene sequence: CDR1 GTSNPN, CDR2 SVGIG (reference sequence). The V and J ends lost 2 bases and 8 bases respectively, with 10 bases between them. There are 12 residues in the CDR3. Together with reference TRBV30 and TRBJ2-1, the CDR3 gives the full variable domain: SQTIHQWPATLVQPVGSPLSLECTVEGTSNPNLYWYRQAAGRGLQLLFYSVGIGQISSEVPQNLSASRPQDRQFILSSKKLLLSDSGFYLCAWSNLGYEQFFGPGTRLTVL.

The V and J genes are TRBV28 and TRBJ1-4; possibly TRBD1 for D (6 bases). This CDR3 region has 17 residues. V lost 0 bases and J lost 5, with 16 bases in between. The germline V gene has CDR1 MDHEN and CDR2 SYDVKM. The CDR3 spells CASSLWDSSLGNEKLFF. The DNA of the CDR3 is TGTGCCAGCAGTTTATGGGACAGCAGCCTCGGAAATGAAAAACTGTTTTTT.

The rearrangement links TRBV7-2 to TRBJ2-7, with 7 bases fitting TRBD1. V lost 6 bases and J lost 4; bases outside the gene matches: 15. This CDR3 is built from 16 residues. Germline loops: CDR1 SGHTA, CDR2 FQGNSA. The CDR3 here is CASRPERGTDLYEQYF. CDR3 nucleotides: TGTGCCAGCAGGCCTGAGAGGGGGACAGATCTTTACGAGCAGTACTTC.

This chain uses TRBV7-9 with TRBJ2-7; D gene unclear. Trimming pared 3 bases from V and 3 bases from J, leaving 12 bases between. This CDR3 region has 14 residues. Per the germline V gene, CDR1 is SEHNR and CDR2 is FQNEAQ (reference sequence). The CDR3 region has the DNA TGTGCCAGCAGCTTGTGGCACACGGGCTACGAGCAGTACTTC. The encoded protein is CASSLWHTGYEQYF.

The chain employs TRBV6-1 and TRBJ2-1; 8 bases are shared with TRBD2. V lost 4 bases to trimming and J lost 0 bases; unmatched junction nucleotides: 5. Germline lookup yields CDR1 MNHNS and CDR2 SASEGT. The CDR3 consists of 16 residues. CDR3 protein: CASSGWRGDSYNEQFF. The DNA of the CDR3 is TGTGCCAGCAGTGGATGGCGGGGGGACTCCTACAATGAGCAGTTCTTC.

This clone has more than one count but fewer than ten. V gene TRBV19 combines with J gene TRBJ1-5; TRBD1 aligns across 11 bases. Per the germline V gene, CDR1 is LNHDA and CDR2 is SQIVND (reference sequence). CDR3 length equals 15 residues. J gave up 2 bases and V 8 bases, and 5 bases lay outside the gene matches. The CDR3 DNA follows: TGTGCCAGTTCGACGGGACAGGGGGGCAATCAGCCCCAGCATTTT. This codes for CASSTGQGGNQPQHF.

The chain uses TRBV29-1 and TRBJ2-7; D unclear. The ends were cut back, 4 bases at V and 0 bases at J, with 10 bases in the middle. CDR1 is SQVTM, CDR2 ANQGSEA, per germline. The CDR3 sequence is 13 residues long. CDR3 in amino acids: CSVVVPSSYEQYF. The CDR3 DNA sequence: TGCAGCGTTGTCGTCCCGAGCTCCTACGAGCAGTACTTC.

The chain joins TRBV19 to TRBJ1-4; 8 nucleotides agree with TRBD1. CDR1 LNHDA and CDR2 SQIVND come from the germline V gene (reference sequence). The CDR3 contains 13 residues. Trimming at V came to 7 bases and at J to 8 bases, leaving 6 bases not matched to a gene. The CDR3 DNA reads TGTGCCAGTACCGGACAGGGAGGAGAAAAACTGTTTTTT. Protein sequence: CASTGQGGEKLFF.

The V call is TRBV6-7, the J call TRBJ1-2; a possible D gene is TRBD1 (6 bases). TRBV6-7 is treated as an ORF (open reading frame) with a function not yet certain. The CDR3 has 11 residues. The V gene lost 10 bases and the J gene lost 7 bases, with 13 bases spanning the gap. The CDR3 region has the DNA TGTGCCAAACAGGGAAGTTGTGGCTACACCTTC. It yields the protein CAKQGSCGYTF.

V and J are TRBV19 and TRBJ2-7; TRBD2 aligns across 8 bases. V was clipped by 4 bases and J by 0 bases; unmatched bases: 2. Germline V gives CDR1 LNHDA, CDR2 SQIVND (reference sequence). The CDR3 is 14 residues long. CDR3 sequence (DNA): TGTGCCAGTAGTACCGGGGGGGGCTCCTACGAGCAGTACTTC. This encodes CASSTGGGSYEQYF.

V gene TRBV13 combines with J gene TRBJ2-6; D gene ambiguous. Germline V gene lookup returns CDR1 PRHDT and CDR2 FYEKMQ (reference sequence). V shed 3 bases and J shed 1 base, with 4 bases lying between them. CDR3 length: 14 amino acids. The CDR3 loop reads CASSFQSGANVLTF. The DNA for the CDR3 is TGTGCCAGCAGCTTCCAATCTGGGGCCAACGTCCTGACTTTC.

The chain combines TRBV7-8 with TRBJ1-2; 10 bases map to TRBD1. V lost 1 base to trimming and J lost 3 bases; unmatched junction nucleotides: 11. The CDR3 covers 18 residues. Per the germline V gene, CDR1 is SGHVS and CDR2 is FQNEAQ. The CDR3, as DNA: TGTGCCAGCAGCTTAGTTCGGGTATGGGACAGGGGATACTATGGCTACACCTTC. Amino acids: CASSLVRVWDRGYYGYTF.

This sequence joins TRBV6-5 and TRBJ1-2; 7 bases line up with TRBD1. The V and J ends lost 2 bases and 6 bases, in that order; junction bases with no gene match: 3. This CDR3 spans 13 amino acids. The V gene's germline CDR1 is MNHEY and CDR2 SVGAGI. CDR3 in amino acids: CASSYGTANGYTF. The CDR3 coding sequence is TGTGCCAGCAGTTACGGGACAGCTAATGGCTACACCTTC.

This chain links TRBV19 with TRBJ2-1, with D possibly being TRBD2 (7 bases). The ends were cut back, 0 bases at V and 3 bases at J, with 12 bases in the middle. The CDR3 is 16 amino acids. Germline CDR1 LNHDA, CDR2 SQIVND (reference sequence). In nucleotides, the CDR3 is TGTGCCAGTAGTATAGATACCGGGGGGCACTACAATGAGCAGTTCTTC. This codes for CASSIDTGGHYNEQFF.

The chain couples TRBV9 to TRBJ2-1; 11 nucleotides match TRBD2. Per germline, CDR1 SGDLS and CDR2 YYNGEE. V lost 5 bases, J lost 8 bases, and 3 bases stayed unmatched. CDR3 length equals 13 residues. The CDR3 here is CASSSGGAHEQFF. The CDR3, as DNA: TGTGCCAGCAGTAGCGGGGGGGCACATGAGCAGTTCTTC.

The chain carries TRBV11-1 and TRBJ1-2; no clear D gene. The germline CDR1 and CDR2 sequences are SGHAT and FQDESV (reference sequence). Trimming took 1 base from V and 4 from J, leaving 13 bases between them. The CDR3 is 15 residues long. Here the CDR3 DNA reads TGTGCCAGCAGCTTAGGTGCGCCGTCTAGCTATGGCTACACCTTC. It codes for CASSLGAPSSYGYTF.

This clone has just one count. The gene calls are TRBV6-1 and TRBJ2-2, with TRBD2 matching over 10 bases. The CDR3 is 15 amino acids. Germline-derived CDR1 and CDR2 are MNHNS and SASEGT. The ends lost 5 bases at V and 3 bases at J; junction bases unmatched: 3. The CDR3, as DNA: TGTGCCAGCAGTACTAGCGGGGCAGACACCGGGGAGCTGTTTTTT. Its translation: CASSTSGADTGELFF.

This chain links TRBV2 with TRBJ2-7; 7 bases fit TRBD1. V was clipped by 1 base and J by 2 bases; unmatched bases: 5. The CDR3 has 15 amino acids. Germline CDR1 reads SNHLY; CDR2 reads FYNNEI. CDR3 DNA sequence: TGTGCCAGCAGTGAAGAGGGTCAGGGGGCCTACGAGCAGTACTTC. Translating it yields CASSEEGQGAYEQYF.

The gene calls are TRBV5-1 and TRBJ2-7; 7 nucleotides agree with TRBD1. The CDR3 sequence is 16 residues long. Germline values: CDR1 SGHRS, CDR2 YFSETQ. The junction had 9 bases not matched to a gene; V was cut back by 0 bases and J by 3 bases. Written as DNA, the CDR3 is TGCGCCAGCAGCTTGGGACAGGGCCTGGAAAGCTACGAGCAGTACTTC. This gives the protein CASSLGQGLESYEQYF.

The V call is TRBV7-8, the J call TRBJ1-2; D perhaps matches TRBD1 (5 bases). This CDR3 region has 12 residues. Germline V lookup: CDR1 SGHVS, CDR2 FQNEAQ. Deletions cut 5 bases from V and 7 bases from J, with 11 bases between. This chain's CDR3 is CASSPTGGGYTF. The CDR3 region has the DNA TGTGCCAGCAGCCCCACGGGGGGTGGCTACACCTTC.

This chain connects TRBV4-2 to TRBJ2-7, with no clear D. In germline, CDR1 is LGHNA, CDR2 YNFKEQ. This CDR3 spans 14 amino acids. V was shortened by 4 bases and J by 1 base, with 11 bases between the two germline ends. Here the CDR3 reads CASSPPGLSYEQYF. The CDR3 DNA is TGTGCCAGCAGCCCCCCCGGGTTATCCTACGAGCAGTACTTC.

This rearrangement joins TRBV7-2 to TRBJ2-7; 9 nucleotides line up with TRBD2. Trimming took 1 base from V and 1 from J; bases not matched to a gene: 8. The CDR3 sequence is 17 residues long. Germline V gene sequence: CDR1 SGHTA, CDR2 FQGNSA. The CDR3: CASSLVLAGLLSYEQYF. The CDR3 nucleotides read TGTGCCAGCAGCTTAGTTCTAGCGGGGCTGTTATCCTACGAGCAGTACTTC.

J is TRBJ2-1 and V is TRBV6-4; TRBD1 matches at 9 bases. The CDR3 totals 14 residues. The J segment lost 3 bases and the V segment lost 3 bases, leaving 0 bases of the junction unmatched. CDR1 is MRHNA, CDR2 SNTAGT, per germline. The DNA for the CDR3 is TGTGCCAGCAGTGAGGGACAGGGCTACAATGAGCAGTTCTTC. Translated, it gives CASSEGQGYNEQFF.

J is TRBJ1-2 and V is TRBV4-3; D is undetermined. The V gene lost 4 bases and the J gene lost 6 bases, with 12 bases spanning the gap. CDR3 length equals 13 residues. CDR1 and CDR2 (germline): LGHNA, YSLEER. CDR3 sequence: CASSPGLYDGYTF. The CDR3 DNA follows: TGCGCCAGCAGCCCAGGTCTCTACGATGGCTACACCTTC.

The chain joins TRBV9 to TRBJ2-5, with 9 positions matching TRBD1. Germline assignment: CDR1 SGDLS and CDR2 YYNGEE. With 4 bases clipped from V and 11 bases from J, the junction kept 12 bases outside the gene matches. CDR3 length equals 14 residues. The CDR3 sequence: CASSPGGTGSEQYF. The CDR3 bases are TGTGCCAGCAGCCCAGGTGGGACAGGGAGTGAGCAGTACTTC.

This sequence joins TRBV19 and TRBJ1-2; D is unresolved. In germline, CDR1 is LNHDA, CDR2 SQIVND (reference sequence). Between the trimmed V and J ends, which lost 5 bases and 5 bases, there was a span of 12 bases. The CDR3 loop spans 13 amino acids. The CDR3 coding sequence is TGTGCCAGTAGTCCGAGTCTCCCGTATGGCTACACCTTC. As protein: CASSPSLPYGYTF.

Comment on this clone: Distinct nucleotide sequences in the sample also encode this CDR3. The V call is TRBV5-1, the J call TRBJ2-7; D might be TRBD1 (5 bases). The CDR3 consists of 13 residues. Germline CDR1 SGHRS, CDR2 YFSETQ. V lost 1 base to trimming and J lost 3 bases, with 8 bases between them. Written as DNA, the CDR3 is TGCGCCAGCAGCTTGACAGGTAACTACGAGCAGTACTTC. Translating gives CASSLTGNYEQYF.

This clone was counted only a few times. The chain recombines TRBV7-2 with TRBJ2-4; D not certain. Germline CDR1 and CDR2: SGHTA and FQGNSA. Trimming removed 5 bases from V and 9 bases from J, with 8 bases in between. This CDR3 is 11 amino acids long. In DNA, the CDR3 is TGTGCCAGCAGCCTTAGTGGCATTCAGTACTTC. It translates to CASSLSGIQYF.